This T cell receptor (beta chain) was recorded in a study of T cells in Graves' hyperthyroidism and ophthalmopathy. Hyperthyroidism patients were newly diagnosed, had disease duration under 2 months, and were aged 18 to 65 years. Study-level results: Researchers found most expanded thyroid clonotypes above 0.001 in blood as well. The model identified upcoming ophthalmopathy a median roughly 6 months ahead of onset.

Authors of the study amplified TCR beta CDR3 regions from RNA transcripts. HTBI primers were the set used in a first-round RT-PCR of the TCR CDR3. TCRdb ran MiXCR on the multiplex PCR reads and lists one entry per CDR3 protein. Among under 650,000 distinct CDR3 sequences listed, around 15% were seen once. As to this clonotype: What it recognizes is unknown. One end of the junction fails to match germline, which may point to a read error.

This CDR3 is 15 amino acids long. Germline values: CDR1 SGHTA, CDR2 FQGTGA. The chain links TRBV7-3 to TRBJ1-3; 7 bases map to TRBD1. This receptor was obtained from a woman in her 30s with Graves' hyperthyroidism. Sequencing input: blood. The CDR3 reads CASRLTGEDRNTIYF. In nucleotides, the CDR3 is TGTGCCAGCAGATTAACAGGGGAAGATAGAAACACCATATATTTT.